The present T cell receptor (beta chain) was sequenced within a study of regulatory T cells in long-lasting Graves disease. Across the study: Graves' patients with a new diagnosis had received antithyroid drugs under 3 months. Study findings and constraints: Persistent-disease Graves' patients showed less TCR diversity than new cases.

The time point denotes: newly diagnosed GD, antithyroid drugs for less than 3 months. The TCR library used RNA extracted from PBMCs. Trimming cost V 1 base and J 4 bases; bases outside gene matches: 10. Germline V gives CDR1 SGHVS, CDR2 FQNEAQ. The CDR3 consists of 17 residues. According to the study, TCR beta libraries were built with iRepertoire HTBI primers and CDR3-region Arm-PCR. Using its own MiXCR run on the multiplex PCR reads, TCRdb lists one record per CDR3 protein. The sample has a few hundred thousand distinct CDR3 sequences; 20% are singletons. With regard to this clonotype: Its antigen is still unknown.

The receptor was isolated from a female donor with Graves disease. The chain has TRBV7-8 and TRBJ1-2; 9 nucleotides match TRBD1. The sequencing here drew on peripheral blood mononuclear cells (PBMCs), taken at new diagnosis, from a patient treated with antithyroid drugs. CDR3 sequence (DNA): TGTGCCAGCAGCTTAGAAAGGCGGACAGGGGCTGGCTATGGCTACACCTTC. As protein: CASSLERRTGAGYGYTF.